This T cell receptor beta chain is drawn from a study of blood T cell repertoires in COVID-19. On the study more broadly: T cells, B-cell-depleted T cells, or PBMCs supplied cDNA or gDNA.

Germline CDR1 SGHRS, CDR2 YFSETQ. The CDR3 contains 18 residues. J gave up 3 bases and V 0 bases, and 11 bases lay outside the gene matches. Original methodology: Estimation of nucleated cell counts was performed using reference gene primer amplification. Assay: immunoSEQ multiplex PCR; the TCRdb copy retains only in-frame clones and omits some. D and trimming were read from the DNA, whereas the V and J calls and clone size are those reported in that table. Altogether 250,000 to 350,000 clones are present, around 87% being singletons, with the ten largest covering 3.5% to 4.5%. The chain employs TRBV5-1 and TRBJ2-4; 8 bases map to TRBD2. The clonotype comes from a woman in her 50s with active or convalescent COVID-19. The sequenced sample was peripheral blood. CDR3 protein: CASSLGSGKDMIKNIQYF. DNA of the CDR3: TGCGCCAGCAGCTTGGGTAGCGGGAAAGACATGATCAAAAACATTCAGTACTTC. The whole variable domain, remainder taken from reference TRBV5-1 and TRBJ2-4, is KAGVTQTPRYLIKTRGQQVTLSCSPISGHRSVSWYQQTPGQGLQFLFEYFSETQRNKGNFPGRFSGRQFSNSRSEMNVSTLELGDSALYLCASSLGSGKDMIKNIQYFGAGTRLSVL.